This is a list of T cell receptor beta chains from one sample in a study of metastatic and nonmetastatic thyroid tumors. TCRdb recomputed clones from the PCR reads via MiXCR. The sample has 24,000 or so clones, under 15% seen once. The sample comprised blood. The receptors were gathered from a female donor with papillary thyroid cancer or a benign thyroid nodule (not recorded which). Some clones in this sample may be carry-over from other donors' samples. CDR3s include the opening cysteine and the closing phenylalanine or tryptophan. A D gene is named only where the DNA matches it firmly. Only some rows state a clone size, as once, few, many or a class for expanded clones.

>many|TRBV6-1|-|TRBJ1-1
CATGVGMVTEAFF
TGTGCCACCGGGGTGGGGATGGTCACTGAAGCTTTCTTT
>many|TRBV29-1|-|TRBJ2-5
CSGLLETQYF
TGCAGTGGTTTGCTAGAGACCCAGTACTTC
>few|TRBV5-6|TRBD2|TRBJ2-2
CASSLWRRGITGELFF
TGTGCCAGCAGCCTGTGGCGGCGGGGGATCACCGGGGAGCTGTTTTTT
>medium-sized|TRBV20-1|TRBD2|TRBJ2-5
CSARDRREGWETQYF
TGCAGTGCTAGAGATAGGCGGGAGGGCTGGGAGACCCAGTACTTC
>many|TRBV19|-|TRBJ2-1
CASSIGGSLNEQFF
TGTGCCAGTAGTATCGGAGGTTCCCTAAATGAGCAGTTCTTC
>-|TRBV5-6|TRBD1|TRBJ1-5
CSISLWQGAQPQHF
TGTTCCATCAGCTTGTGGCAGGGGGCTCAGCCCCAGCATTTT
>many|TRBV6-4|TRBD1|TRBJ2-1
CASSDGDRDEQFF
TGTGCCAGCAGTGACGGGGACAGGGATGAGCAGTTCTTC
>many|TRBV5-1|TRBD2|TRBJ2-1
CASTSQREYGEQFF
TGCGCCAGCACCTCCCAGCGGGAGTACGGTGAGCAGTTCTTC
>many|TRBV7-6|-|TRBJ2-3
CTSSLAVPGTDTQYF
TGTACCAGCAGCTTAGCGGTTCCAGGGACAGATACGCAGTATTTT
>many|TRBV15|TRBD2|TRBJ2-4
CATGNGSSGYPVNIQYF
TGTGCCACCGGCAACGGGAGTAGCGGGTATCCCGTGAACATTCAGTACTTC
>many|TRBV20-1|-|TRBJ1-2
CSARDLTGLGYGYTF
TGCAGTGCTAGAGATTTAACAGGGCTAGGCTATGGCTACACCTTC
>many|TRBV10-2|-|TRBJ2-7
CASSPQTSYEQYF
TGCGCCAGCAGCCCCCAGACCTCCTACGAGCAGTACTTC
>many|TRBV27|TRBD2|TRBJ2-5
CASSPGLHQETQYF
TGTGCCAGCAGTCCGGGACTACATCAAGAGACCCAGTACTTC
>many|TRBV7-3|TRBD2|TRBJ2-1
CASSFEPAGRGEQFF
TGTGCCAGCAGCTTCGAGCCAGCGGGAAGGGGTGAGCAGTTCTTC
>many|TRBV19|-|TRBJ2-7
CASSIKASGSGSYEQYF
TGTGCCAGTAGTATTAAGGCCTCAGGGAGTGGGTCCTACGAGCAGTACTTC
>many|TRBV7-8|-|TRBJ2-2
CASSLGPTSTGELFF
TGTGCCAGCAGCTTAGGGCCAACCTCCACCGGGGAGCTGTTTTTT
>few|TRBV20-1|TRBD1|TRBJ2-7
CSSRSGQCSNEQYF
TGCAGTTCTAGGTCGGGACAGTGCTCCAACGAGCAGTACTTC
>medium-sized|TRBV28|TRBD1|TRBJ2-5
CASSRDRGVGVETQYF
TGTGCCAGCAGCCGGGACAGGGGAGTAGGAGTAGAGACCCAGTACTTC
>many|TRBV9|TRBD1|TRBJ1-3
CASSKGPPGQVLNTIYF
TGTGCCAGCAGCAAAGGCCCCCCCGGACAGGTCCTGAACACCATATATTTT
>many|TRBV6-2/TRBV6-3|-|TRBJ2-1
CASSFGGKWDNNEQFF
TGTGCCAGCAGTTTCGGGGGGAAATGGGACAACAATGAGCAGTTCTTC
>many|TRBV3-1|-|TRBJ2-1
CASSQGHFRTGNEQFF
TGTGCCAGCAGCCAAGGCCATTTCCGAACAGGGAATGAGCAGTTCTTC
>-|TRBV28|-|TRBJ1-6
CASNQEGSAGSPLHF
TGTGCCAGCAATCAAGAGGGGTCCGCAGGTTCACCCCTCCACTTT
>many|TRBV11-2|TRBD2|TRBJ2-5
CASSLGTLAGRETQYF
TGTGCCAGCAGCTTAGGAACCCTAGCGGGACGGGAGACCCAGTACTTC
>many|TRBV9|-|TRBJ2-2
CASSTISGAGELFF
TGTGCCAGCAGCACCATTAGCGGCGCCGGGGAGCTGTTTTTT
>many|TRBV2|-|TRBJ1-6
CASSYQGGNSPLHF
TGTGCCAGCAGTTACCAGGGAGGCAATTCACCCCTCCACTTT
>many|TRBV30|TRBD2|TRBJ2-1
CAWSIDSGRPPYNEQFF
TGTGCCTGGAGTATAGATAGCGGGAGGCCTCCCTACAATGAGCAGTTCTTC